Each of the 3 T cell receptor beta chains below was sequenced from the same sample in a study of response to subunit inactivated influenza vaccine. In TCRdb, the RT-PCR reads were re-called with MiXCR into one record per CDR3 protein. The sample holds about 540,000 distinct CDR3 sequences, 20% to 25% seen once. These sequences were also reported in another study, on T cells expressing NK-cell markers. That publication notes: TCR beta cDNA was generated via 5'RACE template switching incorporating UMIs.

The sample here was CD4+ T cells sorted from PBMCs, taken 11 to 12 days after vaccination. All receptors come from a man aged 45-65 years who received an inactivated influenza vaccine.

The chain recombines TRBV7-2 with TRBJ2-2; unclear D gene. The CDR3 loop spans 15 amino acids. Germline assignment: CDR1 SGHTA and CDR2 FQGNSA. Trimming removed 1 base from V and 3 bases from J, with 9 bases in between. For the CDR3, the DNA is TGTGCCAGCAGCTTAGGGGGAACTTACACCGGGGAGCTGTTTTTT. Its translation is CASSLGGTYTGELFF.

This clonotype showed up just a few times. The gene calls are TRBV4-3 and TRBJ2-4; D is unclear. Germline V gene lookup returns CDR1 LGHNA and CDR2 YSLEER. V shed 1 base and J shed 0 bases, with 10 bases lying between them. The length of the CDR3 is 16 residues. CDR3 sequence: CASSQGSSLAKNIQYF. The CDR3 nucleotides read TGCGCCAGCAGCCAAGGTTCGTCTCTAGCCAAAAACATTCAGTACTTC.

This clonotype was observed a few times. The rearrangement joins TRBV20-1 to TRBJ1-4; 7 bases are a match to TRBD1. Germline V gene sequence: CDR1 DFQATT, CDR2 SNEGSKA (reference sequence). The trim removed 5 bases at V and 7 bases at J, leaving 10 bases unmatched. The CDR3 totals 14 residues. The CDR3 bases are TGCAGTGCTGCCGATCGACAGGGACGTGAAAAACTGTTTTTT. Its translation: CSAADRQGREKLFF.